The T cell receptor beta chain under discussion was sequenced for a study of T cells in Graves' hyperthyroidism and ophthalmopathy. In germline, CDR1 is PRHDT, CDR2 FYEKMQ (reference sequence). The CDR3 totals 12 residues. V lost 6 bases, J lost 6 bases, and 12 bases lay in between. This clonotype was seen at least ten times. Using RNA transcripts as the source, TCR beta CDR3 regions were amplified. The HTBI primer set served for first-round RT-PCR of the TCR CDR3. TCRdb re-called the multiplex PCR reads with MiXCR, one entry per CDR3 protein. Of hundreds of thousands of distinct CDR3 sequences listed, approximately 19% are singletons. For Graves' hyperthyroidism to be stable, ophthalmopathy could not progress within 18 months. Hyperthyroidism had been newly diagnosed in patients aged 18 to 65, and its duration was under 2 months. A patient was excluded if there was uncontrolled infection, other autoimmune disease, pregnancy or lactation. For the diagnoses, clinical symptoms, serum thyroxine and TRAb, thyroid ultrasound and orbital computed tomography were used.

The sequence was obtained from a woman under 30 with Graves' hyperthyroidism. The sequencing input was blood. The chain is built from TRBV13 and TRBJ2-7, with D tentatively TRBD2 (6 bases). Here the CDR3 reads CASSPLGGEQYF. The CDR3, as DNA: TGTGCCAGCAGTCCCCTCGGGGGCGAGCAGTACTTC.